This T cell receptor (beta chain) was captured in a study of cytomegalovirus exposure and HLA in healthy donors. Both 60 Vbeta primers and 13 Jbeta primers went into the PCR. Measured with immunoSEQ multiplex PCR; TCRdb has only the in-frame clones, and not every one. The data contain about 160,000 clones, 80% of them seen just once; the ten biggest clones take up about 4.5%. This CDR3 contains 12 residues. In germline, CDR1 is MNHEY, CDR2 SVGAGI. V shed 8 bases and J shed 6 bases, with 14 bases lying between them. About this clone itself: Antigen specificity is unknown.

Study conclusions and caveats: Among TCR beta chains, those listed as cytomegalovirus-associated numbered fewer than 200. Differences between HLA loci emerged in a later analysis of TCR association rates, with DRB1 most and HLA-C fewest.

The source material was PBMCs. The origin of this receptor is a man aged 30-40 years in good health and CMV-seronegative. The chain uses TRBV6-5 and TRBJ2-7; D is possibly TRBD1 (5 bases). The DNA of the CDR3 is TGTGCCAGCGGACACCGGAAGGCCGAGCAGTACTTC. This translates into CASGHRKAEQYF.